The sequence of this TCR beta chain was determined in a study of response to subunit inactivated influenza vaccine. TCRdb analysed the RT-PCR reads with MiXCR anew, one entry per CDR3 protein. In the table there are hundreds of thousands of distinct CDR3 sequences, about a fifth of which are singletons. As for this clonotype: Its antigen is undetermined.

Study-wide results and caveats: It was suggested by the authors that few new T cells are recruited by each seasonal influenza vaccination.

The CDR3 is 16 amino acids. Per germline, CDR1 LGHNA and CDR2 YSLEER. Unmatched junction bases numbered 8, after V lost 0 bases and J lost 4 bases. The chain employs TRBV4-3 and TRBJ2-5; 7 nucleotides match TRBD2. This sequence originates from a man aged 50-75 years who received an inactivated influenza vaccine. The sample in question was PBMCs from blood, obtained about 20 months after vaccination. DNA for the CDR3: TGCGCCAGCAGCCAAGATGGCGGGGGAACCGGAGAGACCCAGTACTTC. Translating gives CASSQDGGGTGETQYF.